Presented here are 24 T cell receptor beta chains from one specimen sequenced in a study of response to subunit inactivated influenza vaccine. TCRdb passed the RT-PCR reads through MiXCR, listing each CDR3 protein once. The sample yields some 160,000 distinct CDR3 sequences, roughly 10% seen once. This specimen was non-naive T cells sorted from PBMCs, taken roughly 48 days after vaccination. Receptors originate from a man aged 50 to 60 who received an inactivated influenza vaccine.

V and J are TRBV6-1 and TRBJ2-1; 13 nucleotides match TRBD2. V gave up 2 bases and J gave up 1 base; unmatched junction bases: 2. Germline loops: CDR1 MNHNS, CDR2 SASEGT. The CDR3 runs 17 residues. CDR3 bases: TGTGCCAGCAGTGAAAGGACTAGCGGGAGTTCCTACAATGAGCAGTTCTTC. Translation gives CASSERTSGSSYNEQFF.

This chain uses TRBV9 with TRBJ2-1, with D tentatively TRBD1 (6 bases). V shed 4 bases and J shed 6 bases, with 14 bases lying between them. There are 14 residues in the CDR3. Germline lookup yields CDR1 SGDLS and CDR2 YYNGEE. CDR3 region: CASSIQGWSNEQFF. CDR3 DNA: TGTGCCAGCAGCATACAGGGTTGGAGCAATGAGCAGTTCTTC.

This clonotype appeared once. The V call is TRBV10-2, the J call TRBJ1-4; D is uncertain. Germline V CDR1 and CDR2: WSHSY, SAAADI. V lost 7 bases and J 8 bases, leaving 14 bases between the germline ends. The length of the CDR3 is 13 residues. CDR3 region: CASKPGQGEKLFF. The CDR3 DNA is TGCGCCAGCAAACCGGGCCAAGGGGAAAAACTGTTTTTT.

The chain couples TRBV29-1 to TRBJ2-3, with TRBD1 identical over 9 bases. After removal of 6 bases from V and 4 bases from J, the junction contained 5 bases not matched to a gene. Looked up from germline, CDR1 is SQVTM and CDR2 is ANQGSEA. This CDR3 comprises 13 residues. The CDR3 is CSVSGTGSDTQYF. CDR3 bases: TGCAGCGTCTCCGGGACAGGGTCAGATACGCAGTATTTT.

This clonotype was counted between two and nine times. The chain links TRBV12-3 or TRBV12-4 to TRBJ2-3; tentative D call: TRBD1 (5 bases). V dropped 3 bases and J dropped 2 bases, with 9 bases sitting between them. This CDR3 spans 14 amino acids. CDR3 DNA sequence: TGTGCCAGCAGTTTCCAGGGTCCCACAGATACGCAGTATTTT. Amino acids: CASSFQGPTDTQYF.

Only a few counts were recorded for this clonotype. V and J are TRBV4-1 and TRBJ2-1; tentative D call: TRBD2 (5 bases). CDR3 length: 14 amino acids. V lost 0 bases and J lost 7, with 10 bases in between. From germline, CDR1 is MGHRA and CDR2 YSYEKL. Written as DNA, the CDR3 is TGCGCCAGCAGCCAAGATAGAACGGGAAATGAGCAGTTCTTC. Translated: CASSQDRTGNEQFF.

The V gene is TRBV4-1, the J gene TRBJ2-7; TRBD1 aligns across 8 bases. This CDR3 contains 18 residues. Germline CDR1 and CDR2: MGHRA and YSYEKL. The V gene end was trimmed by 0 bases and the J gene end by 3 bases; junction bases not matched to a gene: 13. In DNA, the CDR3 is TGCGCCAGCAGCCAAGATTTTCTCGTGACAGGGGCCCACTACGAGCAGTACTTC. Its translation: CASSQDFLVTGAHYEQYF.

This clonotype was seen a few times. This chain uses TRBV2 with TRBJ2-1; D unresolved. The CDR3 sequence is 16 residues long. V lost 5 bases to trimming and J lost 9 bases, with 23 bases between them. Germline lookup yields CDR1 SNHLY and CDR2 FYNNEI. CDR3 amino acids: CASSFPLGHPTFEQFF. The CDR3 DNA reads as TGTGCCAGCAGTTTCCCCCTAGGTCACCCAACCTTTGAGCAGTTCTTC.

V usage is TRBV7-8 and J usage is TRBJ2-3, with 15 bases matching TRBD2. In germline, CDR1 is SGHVS, CDR2 FQNEAQ. V lost 4 bases and J lost 5; bases outside the gene matches: 10. This CDR3 region has 18 residues. The CDR3 loop is CASSSGLAGGQERDTQYF. CDR3 sequence (DNA): TGTGCCAGCAGCTCCGGACTAGCGGGGGGGCAGGAACGAGATACGCAGTATTTT.

This clonotype was seen many times. This sequence joins TRBV9 and TRBJ2-5, with D possibly called TRBD1 or TRBD2 (5 bases each). V was pared by 0 bases and J by 6 bases, with 15 bases between. The CDR3 length is 15 residues. CDR1 is SGDLS, CDR2 YYNGEE, per germline. DNA of the CDR3: TGTGCCAGCAGCGTAGGAGGGGAGTCCGGGAAGACCCAGTACTTC. As protein: CASSVGGESGKTQYF. Full variable domain (remainder filled in from reference TRBV9 and TRBJ2-5): DSGVTQTPKHLITATGQRVTLRCSPRSGDLSVYWYQQSLDQGLQFLIQYYNGEERAKGNILERFSAQQFPDLHSELNLSSLELGDSALYFCASSVGGESGKTQYFGPGTRLLVL.

CDR3 loop: CASSQMGVYSNQPQHF. CDR3 nucleotide sequence: TGTGCCAGTAGCCAAATGGGGGTGTATAGCAATCAGCCCCAGCATTTT. V is TRBV19 and J is TRBJ1-5, with D possibly matching TRBD1 (5 bases). The germline gives CDR1 LNHDA, CDR2 SQIVND (reference sequence). The CDR3 spans 16 residues. V dropped 6 bases and J dropped 0 bases, with 15 bases sitting between them.

This clonotype has only a few counts. The rearrangement joins TRBV29-1 to TRBJ2-5; TRBD2 agrees at 11 bases. CDR3 size: 15 residues. Germline V gene lookup returns CDR1 SQVTM and CDR2 ANQGSEA. With 7 bases clipped from V and 5 bases from J, the junction kept 12 bases outside the gene matches. The CDR3 sequence is CSALISGRAGETQYF. The CDR3 region has the DNA TGCAGCGCTTTGATTAGCGGGAGGGCCGGGGAGACCCAGTACTTC.

The rearrangement uses TRBV20-1 and TRBJ2-1; 8 bases map to TRBD2. CDR3 length: 15 amino acids. Germline V gene sequence: CDR1 DFQATT, CDR2 SNEGSKA (reference sequence). V lost 5 bases and J lost 3; bases outside the gene matches: 9. CDR3 residues: CSAPHSGIYYNEQFF. The CDR3, as DNA: TGCAGTGCTCCTCATAGCGGGATATACTACAATGAGCAGTTCTTC.

This clonotype was picked up many times. The V call is TRBV24-1, the J call TRBJ2-1; D may match TRBD1 or TRBD2 (5 bases each). This CDR3 comprises 16 residues. With 2 bases removed from V and 0 bases from J, the gap between germline ends came to 10 bases. Per the germline V gene, CDR1 is KGHDR and CDR2 is SFDVKD. The CDR3 coding sequence is TGTGCCACCAGTGATTCCGGGACCAACTCCTACAATGAGCAGTTCTTC. This codes for CATSDSGTNSYNEQFF.

This clonotype showed up many times. This chain links TRBV4-3 with TRBJ2-5; maybe TRBD2 (5 bases). Germline V gene data show CDR1 as LGHNA and CDR2 as YSLEER. CDR3 length: 14 residues. V shed 0 bases and J shed 4 bases, with 9 bases lying between them. CDR3 in amino acids: CASSQDSLAETQYF. The CDR3 DNA reads as TGCGCCAGCAGCCAAGATAGCCTAGCAGAGACCCAGTACTTC.

The table lists this clonotype with many counts. The chain recombines TRBV2 with TRBJ2-4; D gene uncertain. The V and J ends lost 6 bases and 1 base respectively, with 10 bases between them. This CDR3 has 14 residues. The germline V gene encodes CDR1 SNHLY and CDR2 FYNNEI. In DNA form, the CDR3 reads TGTGCCAGCAGAGAGCGTATTGCCAAAAACATTCAGTACTTC. It specifies CASRERIAKNIQYF.

This chain connects TRBV11-2 to TRBJ2-1, with TRBD2 matching 12 bases. Losses at the gene ends were 0 bases for V and 2 bases for J; bases not matched to a gene: 8. This CDR3 has 19 amino acids. Germline CDR1 reads SGHAT; CDR2 reads FQNNGV. This CDR3 is CASSLDMASGGVTYNEQFF. The CDR3 nucleotides read TGTGCCAGCAGCTTAGATATGGCTAGCGGGGGGGTCACCTACAATGAGCAGTTCTTC.

This clonotype was seen many times. The rearrangement joins TRBV11-2 to TRBJ2-3; 11 nucleotides line up with TRBD2. V gave up 3 bases and J gave up 2 bases; unmatched junction bases: 10. Germline V gene data show CDR1 as SGHAT and CDR2 as FQNNGV. CDR3 length: 18 amino acids. CDR3 coding DNA: TGTGCCAGCAGCTTGGGGTACATGGGACTAGCGGTCACAGATACGCAGTATTTT. As protein: CASSLGYMGLAVTDTQYF.

The CDR3 spells CSARDPGLDNEQFF. DNA for the CDR3: TGCAGTGCTAGAGATCCGGGACTAGACAATGAGCAGTTCTTC. The chain links TRBV20-1 to TRBJ2-1; 8 bases are a match to TRBD2. Germline assignment: CDR1 DFQATT and CDR2 SNEGSKA (reference sequence). The J segment lost 5 bases and the V segment lost 0 bases, leaving 3 bases of the junction unmatched. CDR3 length equals 14 residues.

The rearrangement links TRBV7-2 to TRBJ2-1, with D tentatively TRBD1 or TRBD2 (5 bases each). This CDR3 region has 14 residues. Trimming pared 5 bases from V and 1 base from J, leaving 9 bases between. Germline CDR1 SGHTA, CDR2 FQGNSA. The CDR3 nucleotides are TGTGCCAGCAGCCTCGAGGGGTCCTACAATGAGCAGTTCTTC. It translates to CASSLEGSYNEQFF.

The gene calls are TRBV3-1 and TRBJ2-3; D assignment may be TRBD1 or TRBD2 (8 bases each). The CDR3 is made up of 15 amino acids. V lost 5 bases, J lost 5 bases, and 17 bases lay in between. Per germline, CDR1 LGHDT and CDR2 YNNKEL (reference sequence). The CDR3 reads CASSFGQGLGDTQYF. The CDR3 DNA reads TGTGCCAGCAGCTTCGGACAGGGACTAGGAGATACGCAGTATTTT.

This clonotype has at least ten counts. CDR3 loop: CASSSRDRDDEQFF. DNA for the CDR3: TGTGCCAGCAGTTCCCGGGACAGGGATGATGAGCAGTTCTTC. The genes are TRBV6-2 or TRBV6-3 and TRBJ2-1; 9 bases match TRBD1. This CDR3 comprises 14 residues. Unmatched junction bases numbered 6, after V lost 4 bases and J lost 8 bases. Germline V gives CDR1 MNHEY, CDR2 SVGEGT.

The V gene is TRBV27, the J gene TRBJ2-6; TRBD1 matches 8 bases. Germline V gene lookup returns CDR1 MNHEY and CDR2 SMNVEV (reference sequence). The CDR3 sequence is 18 residues long. After removal of 5 bases from V and 4 bases from J, the junction contained 13 bases not matched to a gene. This CDR3 is CASSPETGALGGANVLTF. CDR3 in DNA: TGTGCCAGCAGTCCGGAGACAGGGGCCCTAGGAGGGGCCAACGTCCTGACTTTC. Based on the CDR3 plus reference TRBV27 and TRBJ2-6, the full variable domain is EAQVTQNPRYLITVTGKKLTVTCSQNMNHEYMSWYRQDPGLGLRQIYYSMNVEVTDKGDVPEGYKVSRKEKRNFPLILESPSPNQTSLYFCASSPETGALGGANVLTFGAGSRLTVL.

The rearrangement joins TRBV10-1 to TRBJ1-1; perhaps TRBD1 as D (5 bases). Germline V gene data show CDR1 as WNHNN and CDR2 as SYGVQD (reference sequence). Deletions cut 7 bases from V and 13 bases from J, with 13 bases between. The CDR3 is 10 residues long. The CDR3 bases are TGCGCCAGCAACCCGCAGAGGGGTTTCTTT. Translating it yields CASNPQRGFF.